Below are 17 T cell receptor beta chains sequenced from a single sample in a study of shared clonotypes between healthy human individuals. Naive CD8 isolation took CD45RO-negative cells positively selected for CCR7 and excluded terminally differentiated effector memory CD45RA+ cells. Produced via immunoSEQ multiplex PCR; TCRdb's table is partial and in-frame only. Among roughly 850,000 clones listed, about 96% were seen once. The sequenced sample consisted of naive CD8+ T cells sorted from blood. The receptors were sampled from a man aged 25-45 years in good health.

The gene calls are TRBV7-8 and TRBJ2-7; D unresolved. CDR1 SGHVS and CDR2 FQNEAQ come from the germline V gene. V was trimmed by 1 base and J by 3 bases, leaving 7 bases between them. The CDR3 has 13 residues. CDR3 sequence (DNA): TGTGCCAGCAGCTTAGAACCCGTCTACGAGCAGTACTTC. This translates into CASSLEPVYEQYF.

The J gene is TRBJ2-1, the V gene TRBV19; D is uncertain. V lost 6 bases to trimming and J lost 0 bases, with 9 bases between them. Looked up from germline, CDR1 is LNHDA and CDR2 is SQIVND (reference sequence). The CDR3 covers 14 residues. The CDR3 is CASSSYDSYNEQFF. In DNA, the CDR3 is TGTGCCAGTAGCTCATATGACTCCTACAATGAGCAGTTCTTC.

V usage is TRBV6-1 and J usage is TRBJ2-5; 12 nucleotides align to TRBD2. The ends lost 3 bases at V and 5 bases at J; junction bases unmatched: 7. Looked up from germline, CDR1 is MNHNS and CDR2 is SASEGT. The CDR3 has 16 residues. Written as DNA, the CDR3 is TGTGCCAGCAGTGATTTAACTAGCGGGAGGTTGGAGACCCAGTACTTC. Translating it yields CASSDLTSGRLETQYF.

This clone was recorded once. The chain recombines TRBV29-1 with TRBJ2-7, with D possibly called TRBD1 or TRBD2 (5 bases each). Germline-derived CDR1 and CDR2 are SQVTM and ANQGSEA. CDR3 length: 13 amino acids. Trimming took off 3 bases at V and 2 bases at J, with 11 bases between the two ends. This chain's CDR3 is CSVEAGTTYEQYF. The CDR3 DNA reads as TGCAGCGTTGAGGCAGGGACCACCTACGAGCAGTACTTC.

This sequence joins TRBV29-1 and TRBJ2-6, with a weak D call TRBD1 (6 bases). The CDR3 extends over 13 amino acids. The germline gives CDR1 SQVTM, CDR2 ANQGSEA. The V and J ends lost 4 bases and 2 bases respectively, with 6 bases between them. The DNA for the CDR3 is TGCAGCGTTGCAGGGGCTGGGGCCAACGTCCTGACTTTC. Its translation: CSVAGAGANVLTF.

V and J are TRBV7-9 and TRBJ1-4; 9 bases match TRBD1. CDR1 SEHNR and CDR2 FQNEAQ come from the germline V gene (reference sequence). The CDR3 is 15 amino acids. V dropped 1 base and J dropped 6; count of bases not matched to a gene: 3. CDR3 residues: CASSLGGQGDEKLFF. CDR3 sequence (DNA): TGTGCCAGCAGCTTAGGGGGACAGGGAGATGAAAAACTGTTTTTT.

This clone was counted a single time. The rearrangement joins TRBV7-9 to TRBJ2-1, with D hard to call. CDR1 is SEHNR and CDR2 is FQNEAQ in the germline V gene (reference sequence). The CDR3 length is 16 residues. V lost 7 bases to trimming and J lost 0 bases, with 16 bases between them. The CDR3 region has the DNA TGTGCCAGCAACACATTCAGAGGAAGCTCCTACAATGAGCAGTTCTTC. This gives the protein CASNTFRGSSYNEQFF.

This clone was observed a few times. The V gene is TRBV7-2, the J gene TRBJ1-2; the D gene is possibly TRBD1 (6 bases). The CDR3 consists of 14 residues. V lost 5 bases and J lost 5, with 15 bases in between. Germline V gives CDR1 SGHTA, CDR2 FQGNSA. The CDR3 spells CASSDHRVRYGYTF. CDR3 in DNA: TGTGCCAGCAGCGACCACAGGGTTCGATATGGCTACACCTTC.

This CDR3 is CASGTRREIEKLFF. The CDR3 DNA reads TGTGCCAGCGGGACCCGGAGGGAGATCGAAAAACTGTTTTTT. The V call is TRBV6-5, the J call TRBJ1-4; tentatively, D is TRBD1 (5 bases). Trimming removed 8 bases from V and 8 bases from J, with 18 bases in between. Germline V CDR1 and CDR2: MNHEY, SVGAGI. The CDR3 consists of 14 residues.

V gene TRBV7-9 combines with J gene TRBJ2-2; D possibly matches TRBD1 or TRBD2 (5 bases each). Germline V gives CDR1 SEHNR, CDR2 FQNEAQ (reference sequence). The CDR3 is 14 amino acids. Trimming stripped 4 bases from V and 8 bases from J, with 14 bases between. The CDR3 reads CASSSGTQTGELFF. CDR3 bases: TGTGCCAGCAGCTCCGGGACCCAAACAGGGGAGCTGTTTTTT.

A remark on this clone: The junction does not match germline at one end; this may be a read error. V usage is TRBV18 and J usage is TRBJ2-1, with TRBD1 matching over 9 bases. The CDR3 sequence is 13 residues long. Germline V CDR1 and CDR2: KGHSH, LQKENI. DNA of the CDR3: TGTGCCAGCTCTGACAGGGGGTACAGTGAGCAGTTCTTC. This gives the protein CASSDRGYSEQFF.

V is TRBV9 and J is TRBJ2-3, with unresolved D. Germline values: CDR1 SGDLS, CDR2 YYNGEE. Trimming took off 0 bases at V and 2 bases at J, with 7 bases between the two ends. CDR3 length: 14 amino acids. The CDR3 sequence is CASSVGRSTDTQYF. The CDR3 region has the DNA TGTGCCAGCAGCGTAGGCCGGTCCACAGATACGCAGTATTTT.

This chain uses TRBV7-9 with TRBJ2-5; 10 bases agree with TRBD2. This CDR3 is built from 14 residues. The germline V gene encodes CDR1 SEHNR and CDR2 FQNEAQ (reference sequence). Germline trimming cut 0 bases from V and 7 bases from J; bases unmatched to any gene: 2. Written as DNA, the CDR3 is TGTGCCAGCAGCTTAGCAGCGGGAGGGGTGACCCAGTACTTC. Translating gives CASSLAAGGVTQYF.

The CDR3, as DNA: TGTGCCAGCAGCCCACCGGGGGTTAGTGGGTTCAATGAGCAGTTCTTC. It encodes CASSPPGVSGFNEQFF. The chain carries TRBV13 and TRBJ2-1, with a weak D call TRBD2 (6 bases). The CDR3 is made up of 16 amino acids. The V gene lost 5 bases and the J gene lost 6 bases, with 20 bases spanning the gap. Germline CDR1 and CDR2: PRHDT and FYEKMQ (reference sequence).

The chain's CDR3 is CASRTGDQSQPQHF. Here the CDR3 DNA reads TGTGCCAGCAGGACAGGAGACCAGAGCCAGCCCCAGCATTTT. The V gene is TRBV28, the J gene TRBJ1-5; D perhaps matches TRBD1 (6 bases). Per the germline V gene, CDR1 is MDHEN and CDR2 is SYDVKM. The CDR3 has 14 residues. V shed 6 bases and J shed 7 bases, with 16 bases lying between them.

This sequence joins TRBV10-1 and TRBJ2-3; 7 nucleotides line up with TRBD2. The CDR3 has 14 amino acids. CDR1 is WNHNN and CDR2 is SYGVQD in the germline V gene (reference sequence). The J segment lost 0 bases and the V segment lost 3 bases, leaving 0 bases of the junction unmatched. This chain's CDR3 is CASSDGGSTDTQYF. The CDR3 nucleotides read TGCGCCAGCAGTGACGGGGGGAGCACAGATACGCAGTATTTT.

This clone came up once. The rearrangement links TRBV7-9 to TRBJ2-5, with 7 bases identical to TRBD2. CDR1 SEHNR and CDR2 FQNEAQ come from the germline V gene (reference sequence). The CDR3 is made up of 17 amino acids. Losses at the gene ends were 5 bases for V and 2 bases for J; bases not matched to a gene: 14. The CDR3 sequence: CASSPQTGGLLQETQYF. Here the CDR3 DNA reads TGTGCCAGCAGCCCACAGACGGGGGGACTGCTGCAAGAGACCCAGTACTTC. The full variable domain, completed using reference TRBV7-9 and TRBJ2-5, is DTGVSQNPRHKITKRGQNVTFRCDPISEHNRLYWYRQTLGQGPEFLTYFQNEAQLEKSRLLSDRFSAERPKGSFSTLEIQRTEQGDSAMYLCASSPQTGGLLQETQYFGPGTRLLVL.